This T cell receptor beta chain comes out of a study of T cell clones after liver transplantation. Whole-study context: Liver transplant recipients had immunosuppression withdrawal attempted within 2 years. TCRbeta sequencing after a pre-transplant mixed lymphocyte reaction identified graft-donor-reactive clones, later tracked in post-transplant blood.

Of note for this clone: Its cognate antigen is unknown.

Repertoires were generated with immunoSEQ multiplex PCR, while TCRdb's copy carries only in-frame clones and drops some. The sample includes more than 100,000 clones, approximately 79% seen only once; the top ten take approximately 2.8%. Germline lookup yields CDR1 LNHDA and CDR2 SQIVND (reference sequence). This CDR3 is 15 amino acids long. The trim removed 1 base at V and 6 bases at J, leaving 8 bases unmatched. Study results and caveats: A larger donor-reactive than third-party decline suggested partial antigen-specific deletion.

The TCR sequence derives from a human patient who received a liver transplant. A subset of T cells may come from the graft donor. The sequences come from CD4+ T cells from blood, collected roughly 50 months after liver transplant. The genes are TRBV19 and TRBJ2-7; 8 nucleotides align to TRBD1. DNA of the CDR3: TGTGCCAGTAGTATAGGGGCAGGGGGCGAGGGCGAGCAGTACTTC. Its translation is CASSIGAGGEGEQYF.